Each of the 11 T cell receptor beta chains below was sequenced from the same sample in a study of identical twins (dated by TCRdb to the mid-2010s). Preparation of the library involved 5' RACE. The sequencer was an Illumina HiSeq 2000. TCRdb handled the public reads itself, with Q25 trimming in fastp and clone calling in MiXCR, and kept productive beta chains. Entries that share a CDR3 protein sequence are merged under the most common genes and DNA. The sample table holds 150,000 or so distinct CDR3 sequences, of which approximately 3.5% were seen once. The ten most abundant clones make up 8.1% of the sample. Material for sequencing was memory T cells sorted from blood. The sample's cell subset or site, from its label and the paper: CD45RO+ enriched T cells. Receptors originate from a man between 18 and 29 years old in good health.

The table lists this clonotype with many counts. Written as DNA, the CDR3 is TGTGCCAGCAGCCTTAGCGGGAGTAGGGATGAGCAGTTCTTC. It specifies CASSLSGSRDEQFF. V and J are TRBV12-3 or TRBV12-4 and TRBJ2-1; 9 nucleotides align to TRBD2. With V trimmed by 6 bases and J by 8 bases, 8 bases remained unmatched. The length of the CDR3 is 14 residues.

This clonotype was observed many times. This sequence joins TRBV5-5 and TRBJ2-7; no definite D call. Germline CDR1 is SGHKS and CDR2 is YYEKEE (reference sequence). V dropped 0 bases and J dropped 6 bases, with 10 bases sitting between them. CDR3 length: 13 amino acids. DNA of the CDR3: TGTGCCAGCAGCTTGGCGCATAACGGCGAGCAGTACTTC. Amino acid sequence: CASSLAHNGEQYF.

There are many counts of this clonotype. The J gene is TRBJ1-2, the V gene TRBV20-1; 9 bases are shared with TRBD1. The CDR3 covers 15 residues. Germline trimming cut 3 bases from V and 4 bases from J; bases unmatched to any gene: 9. CDR1 and CDR2 from the germline V gene are DFQATT and SNEGSKA (reference sequence). The CDR3 sequence is CSASGGTGWIYGYTF. For the CDR3, the DNA is TGCAGTGCTAGTGGAGGGACAGGGTGGATCTATGGCTACACCTTC.

In its sample, this clonotype was seen many times. The V and J genes are TRBV6-5 and TRBJ2-7, with D possibly matching TRBD2 (6 bases). The V end lost 0 bases, the J end lost 0 bases, and 9 bases lay between the germline ends. The germline gives CDR1 MNHEY, CDR2 SVGAGI. The CDR3 is made up of 15 amino acids. The CDR3 loop is CASSYSSGYSYEQYF. CDR3 bases: TGTGCCAGCAGTTACTCGAGCGGGTACTCCTACGAGCAGTACTTC.

This clonotype has ten or more counts. V usage is TRBV6-1 and J usage is TRBJ2-1, with D possibly being TRBD1 or TRBD2 (5 bases each). The germline V gene encodes CDR1 MNHNS and CDR2 SASEGT. The CDR3 is made up of 13 amino acids. Trimming stripped 7 bases from V and 5 bases from J, with 12 bases between. CDR3 amino acids: CASKEGLNNEQFF. The CDR3 DNA follows: TGTGCCAGCAAAGAGGGGCTCAACAATGAGCAGTTCTTC.

This clonotype has a count of ten or more. The V and J genes are TRBV3-1 and TRBJ2-2, with a possible D match to TRBD2 (6 bases). V gave up 7 bases and J gave up 8 bases, with 20 bases separating them. The CDR3 has 15 amino acids. The germline V gene has CDR1 LGHDT and CDR2 YNNKEL (reference sequence). In DNA, the CDR3 is TGTGCCAGCACGCCGGCCGAGGGAGGTACTGGGGAGCTGTTTTTT. Its protein product is CASTPAEGGTGELFF.

There are many counts of this clonotype. The rearrangement joins TRBV12-3 or TRBV12-4 to TRBJ2-5; D remains ambiguous. V gave up 6 bases and J gave up 4 bases, with 12 bases separating them. The CDR3 runs to 13 residues. For the CDR3, the DNA is TGTGCCAGCAGACGGAGCCCCCCAGAGACCCAGTACTTC. This encodes CASRRSPPETQYF.

This clonotype was seen many times. The rearrangement joins TRBV20-1 to TRBJ1-1; D might be TRBD1 (5 bases). Germline values: CDR1 DFQATT, CDR2 SNEGSKA (reference sequence). CDR3 length equals 13 residues. Here the CDR3 reads CKPRTGQNTEAFF. As DNA, the CDR3 is TGCAAGCCGCGGACGGGGCAGAACACTGAAGCTTTCTTT.

The sample holds many counts of this clonotype. The rearrangement uses TRBV6-1 and TRBJ2-1; D possibly corresponds to TRBD1 (5 bases). V was trimmed by 5 bases and J by 1 base, leaving 12 bases between them. CDR3 size: 15 residues. Per germline, CDR1 MNHNS and CDR2 SASEGT. CDR3 nucleotide sequence: TGTGCCAGCAGTAATGGTAGGACATCCTACAATGAGCAGTTCTTC. This gives the protein CASSNGRTSYNEQFF.

This clonotype showed up many times. Possible read error: a much larger clone is one base away. The chain uses TRBV18 and TRBJ1-1, with 7 nucleotides matching TRBD1. Trimming at V came to 3 bases and at J to 6 bases, leaving 7 bases not matched to a gene. CDR1 and CDR2 (germline): KGHSH, LQKENI. This CDR3 comprises 14 residues. DNA of the CDR3: TGTGCCAGCTCACCGAGACAGGGCGAGGCTGAAGCTTTCTTT. It specifies CASSPRQGEAEAFF.

This clonotype has ten or more counts. The genes are TRBV12-3 or TRBV12-4 and TRBJ2-2; no firm D call. V was cut by 7 bases and J by 5 bases, with 11 bases left in between. CDR3 length: 13 amino acids. CDR3 in DNA: TGTGCCAGCATGACCGTTCAGACCGGGGAGCTGTTTTTT. It specifies CASMTVQTGELFF.